The clone carrying this T cell receptor beta chain occurred a few times. Its antigen is unknown. Since no conserved phenylalanine or tryptophan closes the CDR3, a read error is the likely cause. The limits of the CDR3 on the DNA are not certain, so only TCRdb's listed CDR3 is given. This specimen belongs to a study of shared clonotypes between healthy human individuals. A split of CD4+ cells into CD45RA+ naive and CD45RA-negative memory subsets was performed. Study-wide points: Memory subsets generally showed lower estimated richness than naive subsets.

CDR1 DFQATT and CDR2 SNEGSKA come from the germline V gene (reference sequence). The CDR3 adds up to 11 amino acids, both ends counted. Original data processing: ImmunoSEQ output held junction-only sequences without quality scores, so filtering differed. This table comes from immunoSEQ multiplex PCR, and its TCRdb copy is limited to in-frame clones, with some not included. The DNA was the basis for D and trimming; V, J and clone size are from that table. The profile shows 800,000 to 1,200,000 clones, approximately 80% of them singletons. Input material: memory CD4+ T cells from PBMCs. The subset is: CD45RA-negative fraction. This clonotype was obtained from a man aged 18 to 30 in good health. Some clones in this sample may be carry-over from other donors' samples. The chain employs TRBV20-1 and TRBJ1-1; no check of the table's D call, TRBD1, against the DNA was made. CDR3 loop: CSARSGQGWLI.